The 8 T cell receptor beta chains given below trace back to one sample, sequenced in a study of blood T cell repertoires in COVID-19. Sequenced by immunoSEQ multiplex PCR; TCRdb stores in-frame clones only, minus some. In the table there are about 210,000 clones, around nine tenths of which are singletons. Sequenced material: peripheral blood. Receptor source: a woman in her thirties or forties with acute or convalescent COVID-19.

The chain couples TRBV20-1 to TRBJ1-5; D possibly corresponds to TRBD1 (6 bases). The CDR3 has 14 amino acids. Trimming stripped 3 bases from V and 3 bases from J, with 12 bases between. Germline CDR1 and CDR2: DFQATT and SNEGSKA (reference sequence). The CDR3 here is CSASLQGINQPQHF. The CDR3 nucleotides read TGCAGTGCTAGTTTACAGGGTATCAATCAGCCCCAGCATTTT.

As DNA, the CDR3 is TGTGCCATTAGGGGGCGGTCTAATGAAAAACTGTTTTTT. This sequence encodes CAIRGRSNEKLFF. The rearrangement uses TRBV10-3 and TRBJ1-4; 7 nucleotides line up with TRBD1. Looked up from germline, CDR1 is ENHRY and CDR2 is SYGVKD. V was pared by 9 bases and J by 3 bases, with 4 bases of the junction left unmatched. The CDR3 sequence is 13 residues long.

This clone has just a few counts. The chain uses TRBV4-1 and TRBJ1-5; no reliable D call. CDR1 and CDR2 from the germline V gene are MGHRA and YSYEKL. V was shortened by 7 bases and J by 1 base, with 23 bases between the two germline ends. The CDR3 covers 18 residues. The CDR3, as DNA: TGCGCCAGCATCGATACTAGGGAGGGCGGAGGGAGCAATCAGCCCCAGCATTTT. It specifies CASIDTREGGGSNQPQHF.

The gene calls are TRBV18 and TRBJ1-1, with 7 nucleotides matching TRBD1. Losses at the gene ends were 8 bases for V and 1 base for J; bases not matched to a gene: 7. CDR1 and CDR2 from the germline V gene are KGHSH and LQKENI. The CDR3 runs 14 residues. The CDR3 DNA reads TGTGCCAGCACTTCGACAGGGCCGAACACTGAAGCTTTCTTT. Its protein is CASTSTGPNTEAFF.

V is TRBV6-2 or TRBV6-3 and J is TRBJ1-5, with D maybe TRBD1 (5 bases). Trimming stripped 4 bases from V and 2 bases from J, with 15 bases between. The CDR3 length is 16 residues. Germline V CDR1 and CDR2: MNHEY, SVGEGT. The DNA for the CDR3 is TGTGCCAGCAGTTGGAGTCCAGGGTCTGGCAATCAGCCCCAGCATTTT. This translates into CASSWSPGSGNQPQHF.

V gene TRBV27 combines with J gene TRBJ2-3; 7 bases match TRBD1. Per the germline V gene, CDR1 is MNHEY and CDR2 is SMNVEV (reference sequence). The CDR3 consists of 16 residues. Trimming cost V 5 bases and J 4 bases; bases outside gene matches: 12. The CDR3 is CASSRRTGVGADTQYF. The CDR3 coding sequence is TGTGCCAGCAGTCGAAGGACAGGAGTGGGCGCAGATACGCAGTATTTT.

This clone was detected a few times. The chain is built from TRBV7-9 and TRBJ1-2, with 8 bases matching TRBD1. The CDR3 extends over 14 amino acids. The germline CDR1 and CDR2 sequences are SEHNR and FQNEAQ (reference sequence). With V trimmed by 3 bases and J by 2 bases, 2 bases remained unmatched. The chain's CDR3 is CASSFDRGNYGYTF. CDR3 in DNA: TGTGCCAGCAGCTTTGACAGGGGAAACTATGGCTACACCTTC.

This clone was seen only once. The J gene is TRBJ1-2, the V gene TRBV5-4; TRBD1 might be the D (5 bases). Germline V lookup: CDR1 SGHNT, CDR2 YYREEE (reference sequence). This CDR3 is 15 amino acids long. Trimming took off 0 bases at V and 1 base at J, with 10 bases between the two ends. CDR3 bases: TGTGCCAGCAGCTTGGGACAGTCGATTAACTATGGCTACACCTTC. It translates to CASSLGQSINYGYTF.